The 8 T cell receptor beta chains listed next were all sequenced from one sample in a study of CD8+ T cells in alopecia areata listed by TCRdb under 2018. Libraries were made using the immunoSEQ multiplex PCR assay. RNA was extracted from all samples and reverse transcribed into cDNA, which served as template for TCR sequencing. TCRdb carries this immuneACCESS record with in-frame sequences only. Its versions omit some clonotypes, under half of them owing to an unresolved V gene in the studies checked, with the rest unexplained. The sample table contains around 160,000 clones; only one count was recorded for around three fifths of them. The ten largest clonotypes hold about 14% of the sample. The time point label, read with the paper, signifies: roughly 24 weeks on oral tofacitinib. Read against the paper, the sample's treatment or condition label means: oral pan-JAK inhibitor, 5-10 mg twice daily.

This sample comprised CD4+ T cells sorted from blood, obtained at week 24, from a patient treated with tofacitinib. The receptors come from a human donor with alopecia areata.

The chain couples TRBV29-1 to TRBJ2-5; no definite D call. V was pared by 5 bases and J by 5 bases, with 9 bases between. The CDR3 is 11 amino acids. Germline V gene lookup returns CDR1 SQVTM and CDR2 ANQGSEA. The CDR3 DNA follows: TGCAGCGTTTCCCCTTACGAGACCCAGTACTTC. Protein: CSVSPYETQYF.

This clone was seen just once. The chain is built from TRBV27 and TRBJ1-5; 7 nucleotides match TRBD1. V dropped 6 bases and J dropped 2; count of bases not matched to a gene: 7. Germline V gene lookup returns CDR1 MNHEY and CDR2 SMNVEV (reference sequence). CDR3 size: 15 residues. The CDR3 DNA reads as TGTGCCAGCAGGGCCGGGACAGAGGGCAATCAGCCCCAGCATTTT. The encoded protein is CASRAGTEGNQPQHF.

The V gene is TRBV29-1, the J gene TRBJ1-3, with no clear D. V was trimmed by 5 bases and J by 0 bases, leaving 8 bases between them. In germline, CDR1 is SQVTM, CDR2 ANQGSEA. CDR3 size: 13 residues. CDR3: CSVSINSGNTIYF. DNA for the CDR3: TGCAGCGTTAGCATAAACTCTGGAAACACCATATATTTT.

CDR3 region: CASSEGDVGTQYF. In DNA, the CDR3 is TGTGCCAGCAGTGAGGGAGACGTGGGGACCCAGTACTTC. V usage is TRBV25-1 and J usage is TRBJ2-5; maybe TRBD2 (5 bases). The CDR3 is 13 residues long. Germline CDR1 MGHDK, CDR2 SYGVNS. Trimming cost V 3 bases and J 7 bases, with 12 bases left between them.

The chain joins TRBV14 to TRBJ1-1, with D tentatively TRBD1 (6 bases). The CDR3 is made up of 14 amino acids. The V and J ends lost 3 bases and 7 bases respectively, with 15 bases between them. Germline V gene lookup returns CDR1 SGHDN and CDR2 FVKESK. The CDR3 region is CASSQIQGWGEAFF. The CDR3 nucleotides are TGTGCCAGCAGCCAGATACAGGGCTGGGGTGAAGCTTTCTTT.

The V call is TRBV2, the J call TRBJ1-1, with 12 bases fitting TRBD1. This CDR3 contains 15 residues. CDR1 SNHLY and CDR2 FYNNEI come from the germline V gene. With V trimmed by 4 bases and J by 8 bases, 8 bases remained unmatched. The CDR3 DNA sequence: TGTGCCAGCAGTGGCAGGGACAGGGGGCGCGGGGAAGCTTTCTTT. It encodes CASSGRDRGRGEAFF.

This clone showed up just a few times. The rearrangement links TRBV5-1 to TRBJ2-3; possibly TRBD1 or TRBD2 for D (5 bases each). Trimming removed 0 bases at V and 6 bases at J, with 14 bases between. Germline V gene lookup returns CDR1 SGHRS and CDR2 YFSETQ. CDR3 length equals 15 residues. The CDR3 nucleotides read TGCGCCAGCAGCTTGGCCAGGGACCCCTCGGATACGCAGTATTTT. As protein: CASSLARDPSDTQYF.

V is TRBV30 and J is TRBJ1-1; D call uncertain. Germline lookup yields CDR1 GTSNPN and CDR2 SVGIG (reference sequence). This CDR3 is built from 12 residues. With 1 base removed from V and 11 bases from J, the gap between germline ends came to 14 bases. DNA of the CDR3: TGTGCCTGGAGTGGGGCAGGCAGAGCTGCTTTCTTT. Its protein product is CAWSGAGRAAFF.